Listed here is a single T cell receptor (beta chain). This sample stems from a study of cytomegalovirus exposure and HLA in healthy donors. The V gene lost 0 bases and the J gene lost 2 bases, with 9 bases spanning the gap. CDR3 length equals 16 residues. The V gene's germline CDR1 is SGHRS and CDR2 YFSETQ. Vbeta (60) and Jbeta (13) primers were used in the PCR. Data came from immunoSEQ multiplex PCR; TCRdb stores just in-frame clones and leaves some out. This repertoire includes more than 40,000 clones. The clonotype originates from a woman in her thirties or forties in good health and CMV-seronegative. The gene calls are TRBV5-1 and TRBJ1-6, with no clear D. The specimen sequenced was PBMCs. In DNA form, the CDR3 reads TGCGCCAGCAGCTTGGAGTCCGCAGCCTATAATTCACCCCTCCACTTT. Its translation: CASSLESAAYNSPLHF.